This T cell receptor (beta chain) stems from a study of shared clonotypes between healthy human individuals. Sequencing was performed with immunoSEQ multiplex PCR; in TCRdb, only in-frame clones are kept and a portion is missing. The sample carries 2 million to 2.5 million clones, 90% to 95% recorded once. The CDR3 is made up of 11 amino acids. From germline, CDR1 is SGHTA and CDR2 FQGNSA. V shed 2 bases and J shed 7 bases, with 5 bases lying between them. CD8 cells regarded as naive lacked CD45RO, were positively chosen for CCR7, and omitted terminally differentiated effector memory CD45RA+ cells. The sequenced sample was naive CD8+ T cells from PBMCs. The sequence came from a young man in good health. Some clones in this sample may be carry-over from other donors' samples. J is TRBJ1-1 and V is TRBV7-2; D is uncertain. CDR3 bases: TGTGCCAGCAGCTTATCGATTGAAGCTTTCTTT. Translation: CASSLSIEAFF.